This T cell receptor (beta chain) came from a study of human T cells and chemical hapten exposure. Study-wide points: Expanded TCRs made up significantly more big CDR3 similarity clusters than controls did.

The ends lost 2 bases at V and 0 bases at J; junction bases unmatched: 5. The CDR3 covers 16 residues. In germline, CDR1 is LNHDA, CDR2 SQIVND (reference sequence). MiXCR, applied by TCRdb to the RACE reads, yields one record per CDR3 protein. The table lists roughly 180,000 distinct CDR3 sequences, under 25% of them singletons. Regarding this clonotype: Antigen specificity is unknown.

Time point defined: patch test 1, 2 weeks after DPC sensitization. Indicated treatment: therapeutic diphenylcyclopropenone sensitization with weekly scalp DPC. The TCR was taken from a woman aged 50 to 60 with alopecia areata. Some clones in this sample may be carry-over from other donors' samples. This specimen consisted of whole blood, obtained in connection with sensitization to the hapten diphenylcyclopropenone (DPC). V and J are TRBV19 and TRBJ2-7; 9 nucleotides align to TRBD2. CDR3 loop: CASSIWVAGDSYEQYF. CDR3 in DNA: TGTGCCAGTAGTATATGGGTAGCGGGAGACTCCTACGAGCAGTACTTC.